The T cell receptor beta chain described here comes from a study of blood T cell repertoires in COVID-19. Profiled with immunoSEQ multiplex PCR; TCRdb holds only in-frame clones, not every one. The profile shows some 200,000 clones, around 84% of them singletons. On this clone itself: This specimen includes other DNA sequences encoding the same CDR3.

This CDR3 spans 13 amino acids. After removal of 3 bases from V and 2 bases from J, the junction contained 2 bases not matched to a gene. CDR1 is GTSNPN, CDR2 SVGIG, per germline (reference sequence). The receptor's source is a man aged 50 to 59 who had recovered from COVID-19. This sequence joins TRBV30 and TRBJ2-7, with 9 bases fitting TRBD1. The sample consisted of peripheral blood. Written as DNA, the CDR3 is TGTGCCTGGAGACAGGGGGCCACCTACGAGCAGTACTTC. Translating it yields CAWRQGATYEQYF.